This T cell receptor (beta chain) was documented in a study of shared T cell receptors in the human thymus. On this clone itself: At the DNA level, this CDR3 is encoded by other sequences in the same sample as well.

The assay was immunoSEQ multiplex PCR, and TCRdb's table has in-frame clones only and misses some. Of approximately 730,000 clones in the sample, 70% to 90% were seen once. The data were also submitted as part of a second study, on human thymus T cells. In that study: The source of the thymus tissue was resections taken during corrective heart surgery.

This clonotype was sampled from a girl under two years old with a congenital heart defect. The sequencing sample was made of thymocytes.

The CDR3 DNA is TGTGCCAGTAAGACCGAGGGGGTTTCGTACGAGCAGTACTTC. Translation: CASKTEGVSYEQYF. The chain employs TRBV27 and TRBJ2-7, with a tentative D call TRBD1 (6 bases). The germline V gene has CDR1 MNHEY and CDR2 SMNVEV (reference sequence). The CDR3 spans 14 residues. V dropped 9 bases and J dropped 4 bases, with 19 bases sitting between them.